The 28 T cell receptor beta chains below were found in one sample sequenced in a study of blood T cell repertoires in COVID-19. Sequencing was performed with immunoSEQ multiplex PCR; in TCRdb, only in-frame clones are kept and a portion is missing. Counted here are approximately 140,000 clones, under 90% occurring once; the ten biggest clones make up 8.8%. Source material: peripheral blood. Source of these receptors: a woman older than 75 in a cohort sampled during active or convalescent COVID-19.

The chain has TRBV30 and TRBJ1-5; D is uncertain. Germline V gene data show CDR1 as GTSNPN and CDR2 as SVGIG (reference sequence). The CDR3 contains 13 residues. The V gene lost 1 base and the J gene lost 11 bases, with 15 bases spanning the gap. This CDR3 is CAWSAGFDLAQHF. The CDR3 nucleotides read TGTGCCTGGAGTGCAGGATTCGATTTGGCCCAGCATTTT.

This clone was recorded once. This rearrangement joins TRBV5-5 to TRBJ2-5; 9 bases fit TRBD2. Trimming took 10 bases from V and 7 from J; bases not matched to a gene: 11. This CDR3 comprises 13 residues. Germline CDR1 is SGHKS and CDR2 is YYEKEE (reference sequence). The CDR3 spells CAGGSSGDLTQYF. The CDR3 DNA reads TGTGCCGGAGGTTCTAGCGGGGACCTGACCCAGTACTTC.

This sequence joins TRBV3-1 (or the pseudogene TRBV3-2) and TRBJ1-2, with unresolved D. Germline V gives CDR1 LGHDT, CDR2 YNNKEL (reference sequence). V was trimmed by 2 bases and J by 3 bases, leaving 10 bases between them. The CDR3 runs 14 residues. CDR3 DNA: TGTGCCAGCAGCCAACGTGGGCGAGACTATGGCTACACCTTC. Translating gives CASSQRGRDYGYTF.

The CDR3 here is CASSSPSGGAKRYF. The CDR3, as DNA: TGTGCCAGCAGTTCCCCTAGCGGGGGGGCGAAACGGTATTTT. The chain combines TRBV28 with TRBJ2-3; 12 bases line up with TRBD2. The germline CDR1 and CDR2 sequences are MDHEN and SYDVKM. The CDR3 runs 14 residues. With 4 bases clipped from V and 14 bases from J, the junction kept 10 bases outside the gene matches. Looking up the rest from reference TRBV28 and TRBJ2-3 gives the full variable domain: DVKVTQSSRYLVKRTGEKVFLECVQDMDHENMFWYRQDPGLGLRLIYFSYDVKMKEKGDIPEGYSVSREKKERFSLILESASTNQTSMYLCASSSPSGGAKRYFGPGTRLTVL.

The chain carries TRBV6-5 and TRBJ2-5, with TRBD1 matching 7 bases. CDR1 is MNHEY, CDR2 SVGAGI, per germline. V gave up 4 bases and J gave up 1 base; unmatched junction bases: 3. This CDR3 has 14 amino acids. In DNA form, the CDR3 reads TGTGCCAGCAGTTCGGGACAGACCCAAGAGACCCAGTACTTC. Residues: CASSSGQTQETQYF.

The gene calls are TRBV4-1 and TRBJ2-5; possibly TRBD1 for D (6 bases). Germline V gene lookup returns CDR1 MGHRA and CDR2 YSYEKL. Trimming removed 0 bases from V and 5 bases from J, with 19 bases in between. CDR3 length: 17 residues. The CDR3 DNA reads TGCGCCAGCAGCCAAGATCATATGGGGGCAAGGGAGGAGACCCAGTACTTC. It encodes CASSQDHMGAREETQYF.

This clone was observed once. The chain uses TRBV18 and TRBJ2-4; TRBD2 matches at 8 bases. The J segment lost 3 bases and the V segment lost 2 bases, leaving 9 bases of the junction unmatched. There are 17 residues in the CDR3. Germline values: CDR1 KGHSH, CDR2 LQKENI. In nucleotides, the CDR3 is TGTGCCAGCTCACCAGTCACTGGCGGGGGGCTCAAAAACATTCAGTACTTC. Translating it yields CASSPVTGGGLKNIQYF. The variable domain in full, with the rest retrieved from reference TRBV18 and TRBJ2-4, is NAGVMQNPRHLVRRRGQEARLRCSPMKGHSHVYWYRQLPEEGLKFMVYLQKENIIDESGMPKERFSAEFPKEGPSILRIQQVVRGDSAAYFCASSPVTGGGLKNIQYFGAGTRLSVL.

This clone was found a few times. The chain recombines TRBV6-5 with TRBJ2-3, with 8 bases fitting TRBD1. The germline V gene has CDR1 MNHEY and CDR2 SVGAGI. V lost 5 bases and J lost 4; bases outside the gene matches: 8. The CDR3 length is 15 residues. The CDR3 reads CASSPRTGIADTQYF. As DNA, the CDR3 is TGTGCCAGCAGTCCCCGGACAGGGATAGCAGATACGCAGTATTTT.

The V gene is TRBV29-1, the J gene TRBJ1-4; D is uncertain. Germline CDR1 SQVTM, CDR2 ANQGSEA. V shed 7 bases and J shed 1 base, with 16 bases lying between them. The CDR3 has 15 residues. The CDR3 DNA follows: TGCAGCGCTTTGACTTCCGGCGGAACTAATGAAAAACTGTTTTTT. Amino acids: CSALTSGGTNEKLFF. Based on the CDR3 plus reference TRBV29-1 and TRBJ1-4, the full variable domain is SAVISQKPSRDICQRGTSLTIQCQVDSQVTMMFWYRQQPGQSLTLIATANQGSEATYESGFVIDKFPISRPNLTFSTLTVSNMSPEDSSIYLCSALTSGGTNEKLFFGSGTQLSVL.

V and J are TRBV5-4 and TRBJ1-2; 9 bases are a match to TRBD1. With 4 bases clipped from V and 4 bases from J, the junction kept 8 bases outside the gene matches. Looked up from germline, CDR1 is SGHNT and CDR2 is YYREEE (reference sequence). This CDR3 region has 15 residues. CDR3 loop: CASSTGTGQAYGYTF. The CDR3 nucleotides read TGTGCCAGCAGCACTGGGACAGGGCAGGCCTATGGCTACACCTTC.

The genes are TRBV7-9 and TRBJ1-6, with a tentative D call TRBD1 (6 bases). The germline V and J ends were trimmed by 5 bases and 9 bases, with 17 bases remaining between them. The CDR3 is made up of 15 amino acids. Germline CDR1 SEHNR, CDR2 FQNEAQ (reference sequence). CDR3 amino acids: CASSVTGTIFSPLHF. CDR3 DNA sequence: TGTGCCAGCAGCGTCACAGGGACGATCTTTTCACCCCTCCACTTT.

The chain carries TRBV5-1 and TRBJ2-7; TRBD2 matches at 9 bases. The CDR3 extends over 14 amino acids. With 2 bases clipped from V and 7 bases from J, the junction kept 7 bases outside the gene matches. The germline gives CDR1 SGHRS, CDR2 YFSETQ. In DNA form, the CDR3 reads TGCGCCAGCAGCTTAGGGCGGGGGGGACGAGAGCAGTACTTC. As protein: CASSLGRGGREQYF.

V and J are TRBV4-1 and TRBJ1-1; D unresolved. Trimming removed 0 bases at V and 5 bases at J, with 4 bases between. CDR3 length equals 12 residues. Germline assignment: CDR1 MGHRA and CDR2 YSYEKL. The DNA of the CDR3 is TGCGCCAGCAGCCAAGATTATACTGAAGCTTTCTTT. Encoded protein: CASSQDYTEAFF.

V gene TRBV9 combines with J gene TRBJ1-3, with D perhaps TRBD1 (5 bases). The CDR3 runs to 16 residues. Germline V gene lookup returns CDR1 SGDLS and CDR2 YYNGEE. Trimming stripped 4 bases from V and 4 bases from J, with 18 bases between. The CDR3 bases are TGTGCCAGCAGCCCCCGGGGGGTCCTCCCGGGAAACACCATATATTTT. Its translation is CASSPRGVLPGNTIYF.

The rearrangement uses TRBV15 and TRBJ2-7, with TRBD2 identical over 9 bases. The CDR3 runs to 13 residues. Losses at the gene ends were 1 base for V and 5 bases for J; bases not matched to a gene: 0. CDR1 and CDR2 (germline): LNHNV, YYDKDF (reference sequence). The CDR3 is CATSRGGGDEQYV. The CDR3, as DNA: TGTGCCACCAGCAGAGGCGGGGGGGACGAGCAGTACGTC.

This clone showed up just once. The V gene is TRBV5-6, the J gene TRBJ1-5; D call uncertain. Germline V gene sequence: CDR1 SGHDT, CDR2 YYEEEE. V lost 2 bases to trimming and J lost 0 bases, with 9 bases between them. This CDR3 is 15 amino acids long. This chain's CDR3 is CASSFGPVSNQPQHF. CDR3 nucleotide sequence: TGTGCCAGCAGCTTTGGGCCCGTTAGCAATCAGCCCCAGCATTTT.

The J gene is TRBJ2-4, the V gene TRBV5-8; D possibly corresponds to TRBD1 (6 bases). CDR1 is SGHTS, CDR2 YDEGEE, per germline. The CDR3 is made up of 16 amino acids. The ends were cut back, 4 bases at V and 0 bases at J, with 14 bases in the middle. The DNA of the CDR3 is TGTGCCAGCAGCACAGGACAGCTCCTAGCCAAAAACATTCAGTACTTC. Translating it yields CASSTGQLLAKNIQYF. The full variable domain, rest sourced from reference TRBV5-8 and TRBJ2-4, is EAGVTQSPTHLIKTRGQQATLRCSPISGHTSVYWYQQALGLGLQFLLWYDEGEERNRGNFPPRFSGRQFPNYSSELNVNALELEDSALYLCASSTGQLLAKNIQYFGAGTRLSVL.

This clone was observed a handful of times. The chain combines TRBV5-1 with TRBJ1-1; no reliable D call. There are 16 residues in the CDR3. The germline gives CDR1 SGHRS, CDR2 YFSETQ. Deletions cut 0 bases from V and 7 bases from J, with 19 bases between. CDR3 bases: TGCGCCAGCAGCTTGGTAGCGGGTACCGGGCTACATGAAGCTTTCTTT. As protein: CASSLVAGTGLHEAFF.

V and J are TRBV30 and TRBJ1-2, with 7 bases that match TRBD1. The V segment lost 0 bases and the J segment 8 bases; nucleotides outside the gene matches: 9. The length of the CDR3 is 14 residues. Germline V gene lookup returns CDR1 GTSNPN and CDR2 SVGIG (reference sequence). CDR3 amino acids: CAWSVQGGARGYTF. CDR3 coding DNA: TGTGCCTGGAGTGTACAAGGGGGCGCAAGGGGCTACACCTTC.

This clone was observed a few times. The chain uses TRBV19 and TRBJ1-5, with TRBD1 identical over 8 bases. Germline V CDR1 and CDR2: LNHDA, SQIVND (reference sequence). The V gene end was trimmed by 10 bases and the J gene end by 4 bases; junction bases not matched to a gene: 3. The length of the CDR3 is 12 residues. The CDR3: CAIRTGNQPQHF. CDR3 DNA: TGTGCCATCCGGACAGGGAATCAGCCCCAGCATTTT.

The chain couples TRBV7-9 to TRBJ2-1; the D gene is possibly TRBD2 (7 bases). In germline, CDR1 is SEHNR, CDR2 FQNEAQ (reference sequence). The length of the CDR3 is 16 residues. V was cut by 3 bases and J by 1 base, with 13 bases left in between. The CDR3 nucleotides are TGTGCCAGCAGCTTGGGAGGGGGGATATCCTACAATGAGCAGTTCTTC. Translated: CASSLGGGISYNEQFF.

Remarks on this clone: This sample includes further DNA sequences coding for the same CDR3. The V call is TRBV2, the J call TRBJ1-1; 7 bases fit TRBD1. J gave up 4 bases and V 4 bases, and 3 bases lay outside the gene matches. Looked up from germline, CDR1 is SNHLY and CDR2 is FYNNEI. This CDR3 is 13 amino acids long. CDR3 loop: CASSGQGLTEAFF. CDR3 DNA sequence: TGTGCCAGCAGTGGACAGGGACTCACTGAAGCTTTCTTT. Based on the CDR3 plus reference TRBV2 and TRBJ1-1, the full variable domain is EPEVTQTPSHQVTQMGQEVILRCVPISNHLYFYWYRQILGQKVEFLVSFYNNEISEKSEIFDDQFSVERPDGSNFTLKIRSTKLEDSAMYFCASSGQGLTEAFFGQGTRLTVV.

This clone was seen ten or more times. The chain employs TRBV28 and TRBJ1-2; 9 bases fit TRBD1. This CDR3 is 14 amino acids long. V was pared by 3 bases and J by 2 bases, with 1 base of the junction left unmatched. Per the germline V gene, CDR1 is MDHEN and CDR2 is SYDVKM. The CDR3 DNA is TGTGCCAGCAGTTTTACAGGGGGCAACTATGGCTACACCTTC. Its translation is CASSFTGGNYGYTF.

V and J are TRBV7-8 and TRBJ2-2; 7 bases are shared with TRBD1. Germline V gives CDR1 SGHVS, CDR2 FQNEAQ. The CDR3 extends over 14 amino acids. V shed 5 bases and J 6 bases; nucleotides not matched to a gene: 6. The CDR3 spells CASSQITGAGELFF. CDR3 sequence (DNA): TGTGCCAGCAGCCAGATAACAGGGGCCGGGGAGCTGTTTTTT.

The V call is TRBV19, the J call TRBJ2-5; 8 bases map to TRBD2. Germline V gene data show CDR1 as LNHDA and CDR2 as SQIVND (reference sequence). The CDR3 is 14 amino acids. Losses at the gene ends were 5 bases for V and 5 bases for J; bases not matched to a gene: 7. CDR3 coding DNA: TGTGCCAGTAGTTCGCGGGGGGCCGGGGAGACCCAGTACTTC. It translates to CASSSRGAGETQYF.

The chain combines TRBV28 with TRBJ1-2; tentatively, D is TRBD1 (6 bases). V shed 5 bases and J shed 5 bases, with 18 bases lying between them. The CDR3 covers 15 residues. Per the germline V gene, CDR1 is MDHEN and CDR2 is SYDVKM. DNA of the CDR3: TGTGCCAGCAGTCGTACGCGGACAGATCTTTATGGCTACACCTTC. It codes for CASSRTRTDLYGYTF.

The V and J genes are TRBV11-2 and TRBJ2-5; the D is unclear. The CDR3 consists of 12 residues. Germline CDR1 SGHAT, CDR2 FQNNGV. Trimming took 4 bases from V and 1 from J, leaving 4 bases between them. The CDR3 DNA reads TGTGCCAGCAGCTATATCCAAGAGACCCAGTACTTC. This encodes CASSYIQETQYF.

The CDR3 nucleotides are TGTGCCAGCAGCCAAGTTCAGGACATCTCGTTGGGGGGCTACACCTTC. As protein: CASSQVQDISLGGYTF. This chain connects TRBV14 to TRBJ1-2; TRBD1 is a possible D gene (5 bases). The CDR3 is made up of 16 amino acids. V was pared by 1 base and J by 8 bases, with 20 bases between. From germline, CDR1 is SGHDN and CDR2 FVKESK.